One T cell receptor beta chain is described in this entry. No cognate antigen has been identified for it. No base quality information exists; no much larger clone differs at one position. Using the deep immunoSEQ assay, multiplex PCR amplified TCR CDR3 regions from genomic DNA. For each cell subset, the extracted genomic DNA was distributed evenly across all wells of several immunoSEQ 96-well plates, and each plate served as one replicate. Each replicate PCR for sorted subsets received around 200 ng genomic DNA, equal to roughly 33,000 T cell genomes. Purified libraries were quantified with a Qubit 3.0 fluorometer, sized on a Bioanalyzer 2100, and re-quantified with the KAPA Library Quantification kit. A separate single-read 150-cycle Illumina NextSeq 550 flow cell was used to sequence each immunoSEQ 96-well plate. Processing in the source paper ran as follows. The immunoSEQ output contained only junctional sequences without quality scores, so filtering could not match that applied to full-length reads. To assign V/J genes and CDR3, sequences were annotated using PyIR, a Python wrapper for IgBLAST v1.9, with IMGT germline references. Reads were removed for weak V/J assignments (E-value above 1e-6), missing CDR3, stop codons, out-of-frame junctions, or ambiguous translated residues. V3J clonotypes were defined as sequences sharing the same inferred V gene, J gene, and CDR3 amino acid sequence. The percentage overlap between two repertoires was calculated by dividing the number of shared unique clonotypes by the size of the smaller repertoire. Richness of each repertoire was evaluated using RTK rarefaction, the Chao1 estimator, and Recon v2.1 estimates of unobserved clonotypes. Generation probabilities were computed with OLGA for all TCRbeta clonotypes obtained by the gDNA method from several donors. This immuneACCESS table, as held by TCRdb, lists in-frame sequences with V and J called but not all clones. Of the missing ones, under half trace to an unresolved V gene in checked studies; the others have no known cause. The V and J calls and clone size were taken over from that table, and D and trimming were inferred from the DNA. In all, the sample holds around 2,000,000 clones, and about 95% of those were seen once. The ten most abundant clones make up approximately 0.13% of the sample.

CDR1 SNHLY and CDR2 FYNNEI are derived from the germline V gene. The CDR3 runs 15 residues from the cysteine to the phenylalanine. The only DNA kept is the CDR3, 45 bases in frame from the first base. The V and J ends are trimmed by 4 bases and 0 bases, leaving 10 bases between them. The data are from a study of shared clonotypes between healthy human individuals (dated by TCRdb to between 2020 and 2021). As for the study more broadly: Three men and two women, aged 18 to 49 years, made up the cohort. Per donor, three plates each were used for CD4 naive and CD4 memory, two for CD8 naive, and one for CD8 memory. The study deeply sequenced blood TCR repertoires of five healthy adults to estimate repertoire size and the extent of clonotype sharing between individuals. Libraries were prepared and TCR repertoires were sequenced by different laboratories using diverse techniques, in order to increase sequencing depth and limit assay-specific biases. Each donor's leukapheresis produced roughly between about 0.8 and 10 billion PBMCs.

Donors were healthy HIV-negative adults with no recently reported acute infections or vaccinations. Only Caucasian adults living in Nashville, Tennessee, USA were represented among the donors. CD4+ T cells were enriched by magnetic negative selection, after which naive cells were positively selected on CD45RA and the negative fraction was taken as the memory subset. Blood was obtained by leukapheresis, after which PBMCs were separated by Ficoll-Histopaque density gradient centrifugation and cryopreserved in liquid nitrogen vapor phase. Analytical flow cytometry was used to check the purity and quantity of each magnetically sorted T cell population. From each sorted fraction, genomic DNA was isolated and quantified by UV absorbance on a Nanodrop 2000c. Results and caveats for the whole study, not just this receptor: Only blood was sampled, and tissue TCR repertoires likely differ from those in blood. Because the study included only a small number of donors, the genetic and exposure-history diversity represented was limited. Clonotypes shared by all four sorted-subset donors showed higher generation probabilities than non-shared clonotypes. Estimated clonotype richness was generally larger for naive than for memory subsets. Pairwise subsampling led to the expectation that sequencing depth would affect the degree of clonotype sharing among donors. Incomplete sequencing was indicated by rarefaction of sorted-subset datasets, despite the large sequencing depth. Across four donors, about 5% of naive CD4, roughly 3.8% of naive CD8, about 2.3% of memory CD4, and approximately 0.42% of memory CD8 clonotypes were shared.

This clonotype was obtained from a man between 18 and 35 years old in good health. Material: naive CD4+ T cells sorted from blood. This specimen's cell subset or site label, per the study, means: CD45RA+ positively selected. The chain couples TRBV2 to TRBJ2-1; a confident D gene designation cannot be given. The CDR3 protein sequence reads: CASSGSASSYNEQFF. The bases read TGTGCCAGCAGTGGGTCTGCCAGCTCCTACAATGAGCAGTTCTTC.